These 5 T cell receptor beta chains were sequenced from one sample in a study of shared clonotypes between healthy human individuals. Method: immunoSEQ multiplex PCR; TCRdb's copy keeps in-frame clones and lacks some. Here the sample spans over a million clones, 75% to 85% being singletons. Sequencing used memory CD4+ T cells from PBMCs. Subset reported: CD45RA-negative fraction. These receptor sequences come from a young man in good health. Some clones in this sample may be carry-over from other donors' samples.

The V and J genes are TRBV28 and TRBJ2-5; 8 positions match TRBD2. The CDR3 consists of 15 residues. The germline gives CDR1 MDHEN, CDR2 SYDVKM. V was clipped by 4 bases and J by 3 bases; unmatched bases: 7. The CDR3 coding sequence is TGTGCCAGCAGTTCATCCGGGAGGGCCAAAGAGACCCAGTACTTC. Translated: CASSSSGRAKETQYF.

The rearrangement joins TRBV10-3 to TRBJ2-5; TRBD2 might be the D (5 bases). TRBJ2-7 explains the end of the DNA better; the J call may be wrong. The CDR3 has 12 residues. Per germline, CDR1 ENHRY and CDR2 SYGVKD. CDR3 residues: CAISPEGYEQYF. CDR3 sequence (DNA): TGTGCCATCAGTCCAGAGGGCTACGAGCAGTACTTC.

The chain recombines TRBV11-3 with TRBJ1-2; no reliable D call. This CDR3 region has 17 residues. Trimming shortened V by 5 bases and J by 1 base, and 20 bases separated the two germline ends. Germline lookup yields CDR1 SGHNT and CDR2 YENEEA. CDR3 in DNA: TGTGCCAGCAGCCCGAAGACCGGGATCGCCTTTAACTATGGCTACACCTTC. Protein product: CASSPKTGIAFNYGYTF.

The V gene is TRBV28, the J gene TRBJ2-7; TRBD2 might be the D (5 bases). Per the germline V gene, CDR1 is MDHEN and CDR2 is SYDVKM. V was trimmed by 8 bases and J by 5 bases, leaving 19 bases between them. The CDR3 extends over 14 amino acids. Written as DNA, the CDR3 is TGTGCCAGCGGCACCACGCGTAGCGTAAACGAGCAGTACTTC. Protein product: CASGTTRSVNEQYF.

This clone was counted a single time. The CDR3 DNA follows: TGTGCCAGCAGCCTACGCCGGGACAGGGGGAGCAATGAGCAGTTCTTC. The encoded protein is CASSLRRDRGSNEQFF. The rearrangement uses TRBV7-8 and TRBJ2-1; 11 nucleotides line up with TRBD1. With 5 bases clipped from V and 6 bases from J, the junction kept 9 bases outside the gene matches. The germline V gene has CDR1 SGHVS and CDR2 FQNEAQ. The length of the CDR3 is 16 residues.